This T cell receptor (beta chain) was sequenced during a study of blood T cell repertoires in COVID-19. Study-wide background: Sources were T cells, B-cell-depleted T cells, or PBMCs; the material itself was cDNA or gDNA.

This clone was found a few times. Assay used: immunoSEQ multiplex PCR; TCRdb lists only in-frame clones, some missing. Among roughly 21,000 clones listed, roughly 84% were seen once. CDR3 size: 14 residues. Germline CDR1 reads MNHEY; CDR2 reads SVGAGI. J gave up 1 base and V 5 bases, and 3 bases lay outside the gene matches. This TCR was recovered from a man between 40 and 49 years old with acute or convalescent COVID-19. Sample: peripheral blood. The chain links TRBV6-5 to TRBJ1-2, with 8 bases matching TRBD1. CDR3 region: CASSQGANNYGYTF. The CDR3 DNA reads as TGTGCCAGCAGTCAGGGGGCGAATAACTATGGCTACACCTTC.